This TCR beta chain was profiled in a study of T cell repertoires in cytomegalovirus infection. About the research overall: TCR beta signatures that were public indicated CMV infection and matching HLA type. Study-level results: Carriers of CMV and the relevant HLA type were discriminated by public TCR beta frequency. In two of eight donors, the top clonotype was HLA-C-restricted CMV-specific.

A single record per CDR3 protein comes from TCRdb applying MiXCR to the reads. The table has tens of thousands of distinct CDR3 sequences, more than 3% seen once. Trimming at V came to 4 bases and at J to 3 bases, leaving 8 bases not matched to a gene. The CDR3 runs to 15 residues. Germline V gene data show CDR1 as SGHRS and CDR2 as YFSETQ. At least ten counts were recorded for this clonotype. Its antigen is as yet unknown. The rearrangement joins TRBV5-1 to TRBJ2-7, with 9 positions matching TRBD1. The origin of this receptor is a human donor in good health (CMV status not recorded). Some clones in this sample may be carry-over from other donors' samples. Sequencing used PBMCs. This CDR3 is CASSNTGQGGYEQYF. CDR3 in DNA: TGCGCCAGCAGCAATACGGGACAGGGAGGCTACGAGCAGTACTTC.